Each of the 22 T cell receptor beta chains below was sequenced from the same sample in a study of CD8+ T cells in alopecia areata. After isolation, RNA underwent reverse transcription to generate cDNA as the sequencing template. Profiling relied on immunoSEQ multiplex PCR, and the TCRdb table lists in-frame clones only, not all of them. The profile shows some 240,000 clones, more than 45% of them singletons. Stated treatment: oral pan-JAK inhibitor, 5-10 mg twice daily. The source material was CD4+ T cells sorted from blood, sampled at week 4, from a patient treated with tofacitinib. The receptors derive from a human donor with alopecia areata.

This rearrangement joins TRBV14 to TRBJ2-5, with a weak D call TRBD2 (5 bases). Germline loops: CDR1 SGHDN, CDR2 FVKESK. The CDR3 is 14 residues long. Trimming took 2 bases from V and 7 from J, leaving 14 bases between them. The CDR3 DNA reads TGTGCCAGCAGCCAAAGAGGGCTAGCAGGGACCCAGTACTTC. Translated, it gives CASSQRGLAGTQYF. Looking up the rest from reference TRBV14 and TRBJ2-5 gives the full variable domain: EAGVTQFPSHSVIEKGQTVTLRCDPISGHDNLYWYRRVMGKEIKFLLHFVKESKQDESGMPNNRFLAERTGGTYSTLKVQPAELEDSGVYFCASSQRGLAGTQYFGPGTRLLVL.

V gene TRBV7-2 combines with J gene TRBJ1-2; no clear D. Germline CDR1 reads SGHTA; CDR2 reads FQGNSA. Deletions cut 5 bases from V and 2 bases from J, with 3 bases between. The CDR3 contains 11 residues. The CDR3, as DNA: TGTGCCAGCAGCGAGAACTATGGCTACACCTTC. Protein product: CASSENYGYTF.

This clone was seen only a few times. The CDR3: CAWRARGGLDGYTF. The CDR3 DNA is TGTGCCTGGAGGGCTCGGGGAGGTTTGGATGGCTACACCTTC. The rearrangement joins TRBV30 to TRBJ1-2; no definite D call. CDR1 and CDR2 (germline): GTSNPN, SVGIG (reference sequence). The CDR3 totals 14 residues. V dropped 3 bases and J dropped 6 bases, with 17 bases sitting between them.

The rearrangement joins TRBV11-2 to TRBJ2-7; 8 nucleotides line up with TRBD2. The CDR3 is 13 residues long. The germline V gene has CDR1 SGHAT and CDR2 FQNNGV. V shed 5 bases and J 10 bases; nucleotides not matched to a gene: 10. The CDR3 here is CASSEPPGGGQYF. The CDR3 DNA reads TGTGCCAGCAGCGAGCCCCCGGGGGGGGGCCAGTACTTC.

The chain has TRBV29-1 and TRBJ2-1; a possible D gene is TRBD1 (6 bases). The V end lost 6 bases, the J end lost 5 bases, and 8 bases lay between the germline ends. This CDR3 has 11 residues. CDR1 SQVTM and CDR2 ANQGSEA come from the germline V gene. CDR3 in DNA: TGCAGCGTGGGACACGACAATGAGCAGTTCTTC. It yields the protein CSVGHDNEQFF.

J is TRBJ2-4 and V is TRBV5-1; no clear D. This CDR3 is 12 amino acids long. Germline V gene data show CDR1 as SGHRS and CDR2 as YFSETQ. With 0 bases removed from V and 6 bases from J, the gap between germline ends came to 4 bases. DNA of the CDR3: TGCGCCAGCAGCTTGGCGGGAAACATTCAGTACTTC. This encodes CASSLAGNIQYF.

On this clone: The sample has other DNA sequences that encode this CDR3 too. This CDR3 reads CSVKGGSYEQYF. The CDR3 DNA reads TGCAGCGTGAAGGGGGGATCCTACGAGCAGTACTTC. This chain joins TRBV29-1 and TRBJ2-7; perhaps D is TRBD1 or TRBD2 (6 bases each). Germline assignment: CDR1 SQVTM and CDR2 ANQGSEA. Trimming took 6 bases from V and 1 from J, leaving 10 bases between them. The CDR3 covers 12 residues.

The J gene is TRBJ2-7, the V gene TRBV27, with D maybe TRBD2 (5 bases). The CDR3 has 14 residues. Germline V CDR1 and CDR2: MNHEY, SMNVEV (reference sequence). V was trimmed by 5 bases and J by 6 bases, leaving 17 bases between them. The CDR3 coding sequence is TGTGCCAGCAGTAAAGGACTGACTACCGTCGAGCAGTACTTC. Amino acids: CASSKGLTTVEQYF.

This sequence joins TRBV30 and TRBJ1-1, with D tentatively TRBD1 (5 bases). Germline V gives CDR1 GTSNPN, CDR2 SVGIG (reference sequence). There are 12 residues in the CDR3. Trimming cost V 1 base and J 9 bases, with 12 bases left between them. The CDR3 DNA reads as TGTGCCTGGAGTGCCTTACGGGGGAAAGCTTTCTTT. This codes for CAWSALRGKAFF. Looking up the rest from reference TRBV30 and TRBJ1-1 gives the full variable domain: SQTIHQWPATLVQPVGSPLSLECTVEGTSNPNLYWYRQAAGRGLQLLFYSVGIGQISSEVPQNLSASRPQDRQFILSSKKLLLSDSGFYLCAWSALRGKAFFGQGTRLTVV.

The chain links TRBV2 to TRBJ1-2; 7 nucleotides align to TRBD1. CDR1 is SNHLY and CDR2 is FYNNEI in the germline V gene. The V segment lost 2 bases and the J segment 7 bases; nucleotides outside the gene matches: 7. The CDR3 runs to 14 residues. The CDR3 region has the DNA TGTGCCAGCAGTGAATTGGACAGGTTTGGTGGCTACACCTTC. This sequence encodes CASSELDRFGGYTF.

This clone turned up a few times. This chain uses TRBV4-3 with TRBJ1-4; tentatively, D is TRBD1 (5 bases). Germline CDR1 LGHNA, CDR2 YSLEER. The CDR3 runs 16 residues. Trimming cost V 4 bases and J 4 bases, with 16 bases left between them. The DNA for the CDR3 is TGCGCCAGCAGCCTAAACCGGGGCAGAAGTAATGAAAAACTGTTTTTT. The encoded protein is CASSLNRGRSNEKLFF.

The rearrangement links TRBV29-1 to TRBJ2-3; 7 nucleotides line up with TRBD2. This CDR3 has 14 amino acids. CDR1 is SQVTM and CDR2 is ANQGSEA in the germline V gene. J lost 3 bases, V lost 3 bases, and 6 bases had no gene match. CDR3 nucleotide sequence: TGCAGCGTTGACCAAGCGGGGTCGACAGATACGCAGTATTTT. Translation: CSVDQAGSTDTQYF.

This rearrangement joins TRBV20-1 to TRBJ2-3, with D unresolved. CDR1 DFQATT and CDR2 SNEGSKA come from the germline V gene (reference sequence). V gave up 6 bases and J gave up 2 bases, with 6 bases separating them. There are 11 residues in the CDR3. The CDR3 loop reads CSAQNTDTQYF. The DNA for the CDR3 is TGCAGTGCCCAAAACACAGATACGCAGTATTTT.

The V call is TRBV2, the J call TRBJ1-1, with a weak D call TRBD1 (6 bases). Trimming stripped 7 bases from V and 11 bases from J, with 20 bases between. CDR1 is SNHLY, CDR2 FYNNEI, per germline. CDR3 size: 13 residues. CDR3 protein: CASNQRTDQNAFF. Here the CDR3 DNA reads TGTGCCAGCAACCAGAGGACAGATCAGAACGCTTTCTTT.

The J gene is TRBJ1-2, the V gene TRBV29-1, with 7 bases fitting TRBD1. The CDR3 is 15 residues long. Germline V CDR1 and CDR2: SQVTM, ANQGSEA. The V gene end was trimmed by 3 bases and the J gene end by 1 base; junction bases not matched to a gene: 8. CDR3 amino acids: CSVDLPGQINYGYTF. The CDR3 DNA is TGCAGCGTTGACCTACCGGGACAGATTAACTATGGCTACACCTTC.

The chain links TRBV30 to TRBJ1-6; 7 nucleotides agree with TRBD1. This CDR3 is 15 amino acids long. Per the germline V gene, CDR1 is GTSNPN and CDR2 is SVGIG (reference sequence). J was trimmed by 7 bases and V by 3 bases; bases with no gene match: 9. Here the CDR3 DNA reads TGTGCCTGGAGGCTTTTAACAGGGGAAAATTCACCCCTCCACTTT. The encoded protein is CAWRLLTGENSPLHF.

The chain links TRBV5-6 to TRBJ2-1, with unresolved D. The CDR3 runs 12 residues. Germline CDR1 is SGHDT and CDR2 is YYEEEE. V dropped 4 bases and J dropped 7 bases, with 9 bases sitting between them. In DNA form, the CDR3 reads TGTGCCAGCAGCGGGTTGGTAAATGAGCAGTTCTTC. It specifies CASSGLVNEQFF.

This sequence joins TRBV19 and TRBJ1-5; tentative D call: TRBD1 (5 bases). CDR1 and CDR2 (germline): LNHDA, SQIVND (reference sequence). V lost 7 bases to trimming and J lost 7 bases, with 26 bases between them. This CDR3 is built from 17 residues. The CDR3 DNA is TGTGCCAGTAAAAATCTTTTGGGGGTAGGGTTGGACCAGCCCCAGCATTTT. Translating it yields CASKNLLGVGLDQPQHF.

The rearrangement uses TRBV15 and TRBJ2-4; D is unresolved. This CDR3 has 15 residues. Germline-derived CDR1 and CDR2 are LNHNV and YYDKDF (reference sequence). The V end lost 3 bases, the J end lost 3 bases, and 12 bases lay between the germline ends. CDR3 in amino acids: CATSSRERLKNIQYF. CDR3 bases: TGTGCCACCAGCAGCAGAGAGCGACTCAAAAACATTCAGTACTTC.

CDR3 protein: CASTQHAGLAYNEQFF. CDR3 bases: TGCGCCAGCACCCAGCACGCGGGACTGGCCTACAATGAGCAGTTCTTC. This chain joins TRBV4-1 and TRBJ2-1; D is possibly TRBD2 (6 bases). The CDR3 loop spans 16 amino acids. The V end lost 7 bases, the J end lost 2 bases, and 18 bases lay between the germline ends. Germline-derived CDR1 and CDR2 are MGHRA and YSYEKL.

The chain has TRBV25-1 and TRBJ2-7; 8 bases map to TRBD1. This CDR3 contains 13 residues. Losses at the gene ends were 3 bases for V and 6 bases for J; bases not matched to a gene: 4. Germline lookup yields CDR1 MGHDK and CDR2 SYGVNS. The CDR3 DNA reads TGTGCCAGCAGTGACCCAGGGGGCGCCGAGCAGTACTTC. Its translation: CASSDPGGAEQYF.

This chain links TRBV19 with TRBJ2-2; 8 bases fit TRBD2. The V segment lost 10 bases and the J segment 3 bases; nucleotides outside the gene matches: 10. The CDR3 contains 15 residues. Germline CDR1 LNHDA, CDR2 SQIVND (reference sequence). The CDR3 is CATRGGARDTGELFF. The CDR3 nucleotides are TGTGCCACCCGGGGGGGGGCTCGGGACACCGGGGAGCTGTTTTTT.